These 26 T cell receptor beta chains came from one sample sequenced in a study of cytomegalovirus exposure and HLA in healthy donors. 60 Vbeta and 13 Jbeta primers were used in PCR. Sequencing was performed with immunoSEQ multiplex PCR; in TCRdb, only in-frame clones are kept and a portion is missing. Among around 80,000 clones, under 65% were seen once, and the ten largest hold roughly 4.4%. The specimen was PBMCs. Source of these receptors: a male donor in good health and CMV-seropositive.

This clone occurred once. The chain employs TRBV7-3 and TRBJ2-3; TRBD2 agrees at 8 bases. The CDR3 consists of 15 residues. CDR1 is SGHTA and CDR2 is FQGTGA in the germline V gene. V shed 2 bases, J shed 4 bases, and the junction held 5 bases outside the gene matches. DNA for the CDR3: TGTGCCAGCAGCTTATTAGCGGGGATCGCAGATACGCAGTATTTT. It translates to CASSLLAGIADTQYF.

This chain joins TRBV7-9 and TRBJ2-7; 8 bases agree with TRBD2. Germline CDR1 SEHNR, CDR2 FQNEAQ (reference sequence). Trimming removed 4 bases from V and 1 base from J; junction bases left unmatched: 15. This CDR3 has 18 residues. The CDR3 nucleotides are TGTGCCAGCAGCTACGGGGGGGCCAGGGCGAGGGTTTCCTACGAGCAGTACTTC. This sequence encodes CASSYGGARARVSYEQYF.

The rearrangement joins TRBV7-8 to TRBJ2-1; 8 bases line up with TRBD1. Per the germline V gene, CDR1 is SGHVS and CDR2 is FQNEAQ. CDR3 length: 16 amino acids. Losses at the gene ends were 1 base for V and 6 bases for J; bases not matched to a gene: 8. The CDR3 DNA is TGTGCCAGCAGCTTAGGGGCAGGGGGCTCCCCCAATGAGCAGTTCTTC. It is translated as CASSLGAGGSPNEQFF. The entire variable domain, with the rest obtained from reference TRBV7-8 and TRBJ2-1, is as follows: GAGVSQSPRYKVAKRGQDVALRCDPISGHVSLFWYQQALGQGPEFLTYFQNEAQLDKSGLPSDRFFAERPEGSVSTLKIQRTQQEDSAVYLCASSLGAGGSPNEQFFGPGTRLTVL.

The chain recombines TRBV15 with TRBJ1-1; D perhaps matches TRBD1 (5 bases). The CDR3 totals 14 residues. CDR1 is LNHNV, CDR2 YYDKDF, per germline (reference sequence). V was shortened by 5 bases and J by 1 base, with 11 bases between the two germline ends. This chain's CDR3 is CATSPLGGNTEAFF. DNA of the CDR3: TGTGCCACCAGCCCCTTGGGGGGGAACACTGAAGCTTTCTTT.

This chain joins TRBV7-8 and TRBJ2-1; perhaps TRBD1 as D (7 bases). V lost 5 bases and J lost 10, with 24 bases in between. CDR3 length: 16 residues. Germline CDR1 reads SGHVS; CDR2 reads FQNEAQ. CDR3 in DNA: TGTGCCAGCAGCCCGTCGACTGTCAGGGGGGTTGAGGAGCAGTTCTTC. Its protein is CASSPSTVRGVEEQFF.

V is TRBV5-1 and J is TRBJ1-5, with 7 positions matching TRBD1. CDR1 and CDR2 from the germline V gene are SGHRS and YFSETQ. The CDR3 spans 15 residues. The junction had 2 bases not matched to a gene; V was cut back by 0 bases and J by 2 bases. In DNA, the CDR3 is TGCGCCAGCAGCTTGGGGGACAGTCGCAATCAGCCCCAGCATTTT. Amino acids: CASSLGDSRNQPQHF.

Comments on this clone: A read error may produce the germline difference seen at one junction end. This sample also contains other DNA sequences that code for the same CDR3. The V and J genes are TRBV7-9 and TRBJ1-2, with D perhaps matching TRBD1 (5 bases). There are 14 residues in the CDR3. From germline, CDR1 is SEHNR and CDR2 FQNEAQ (reference sequence). This CDR3 reads CASSLEGANYGYTF. As DNA, the CDR3 is TGTGCCAGCAGCTTAGAAGGGGCTAACTATGGCTACACCTTT.

The CDR3 loop is CASSLDRAYGYTF. The CDR3 DNA follows: TGTGCCAGCAGCTTAGACAGAGCCTATGGCTACACCTTC. The chain carries TRBV7-2 and TRBJ1-2, with D unresolved. The CDR3 consists of 13 residues. V dropped 1 base and J dropped 4 bases, with 7 bases sitting between them. Germline CDR1 reads SGHTA; CDR2 reads FQGNSA.

The rearrangement links TRBV6-5 to TRBJ1-1; D possibly corresponds to TRBD1 (5 bases). The CDR3 is 14 residues long. Germline CDR1 is MNHEY and CDR2 is SVGAGI. Deletions cut 2 bases from V and 8 bases from J, with 15 bases between. The CDR3 protein is CASSYRSRGWEAFF. CDR3 DNA sequence: TGTGCCAGCAGTTACAGGAGCCGGGGGTGGGAAGCTTTCTTT.

The J gene is TRBJ2-7, the V gene TRBV7-6, with 9 bases aligning to TRBD1. This CDR3 has 15 residues. V gave up 1 base and J gave up 6 bases; unmatched junction bases: 7. CDR1 and CDR2 (germline): SGHVS, FNYEAQ. The CDR3 sequence is CASSLGADRGPEQYF. The CDR3 nucleotides read TGTGCCAGCAGCTTAGGGGCGGACAGGGGACCCGAGCAGTACTTC.

The chain employs TRBV28 and TRBJ2-4; maybe TRBD1 (5 bases). With 3 bases removed from V and 5 bases from J, the gap between germline ends came to 17 bases. CDR1 is MDHEN, CDR2 SYDVKM, per germline. The CDR3 runs to 16 residues. The CDR3 region is CASSFRTMGTENIQYF. The CDR3 DNA sequence: TGTGCCAGCAGTTTTAGGACAATGGGCACCGAAAACATTCAGTACTTC. The full variable domain, in which reference TRBV28 and TRBJ2-4 provide the parts outside the CDR3, is DVKVTQSSRYLVKRTGEKVFLECVQDMDHENMFWYRQDPGLGLRLIYFSYDVKMKEKGDIPEGYSVSREKKERFSLILESASTNQTSMYLCASSFRTMGTENIQYFGAGTRLSVL.

The chain couples TRBV18 to TRBJ2-7; 11 nucleotides line up with TRBD1. There are 16 residues in the CDR3. After removal of 0 bases from V and 6 bases from J, the junction contained 7 bases not matched to a gene. Germline CDR1 reads KGHSH; CDR2 reads LQKENI. The CDR3 sequence: CASSPPEDRGRSEQYF. The DNA for the CDR3 is TGTGCCAGCTCACCACCGGAGGACAGGGGGCGGTCCGAGCAGTACTTC.

This clone came up a few times. The chain combines TRBV5-6 with TRBJ1-2, with 7 bases aligning to TRBD1. Per the germline V gene, CDR1 is SGHDT and CDR2 is YYEEEE. J gave up 4 bases and V 5 bases, and 5 bases lay outside the gene matches. The CDR3 has 13 residues. CDR3 sequence: CASRSDRAYGYTF. The CDR3 region has the DNA TGTGCCAGCAGATCTGACAGGGCCTATGGCTACACCTTC.

The gene calls are TRBV2 and TRBJ2-1; 11 bases are shared with TRBD2. The germline gives CDR1 SNHLY, CDR2 FYNNEI. The CDR3 contains 15 residues. The V and J ends lost 1 base and 14 bases, in that order; junction bases with no gene match: 10. The CDR3 region is CASSEGETSGTREFF. In nucleotides, the CDR3 is TGTGCCAGCAGTGAAGGGGAGACTAGCGGGACTAGGGAGTTCTTC.

The J gene is TRBJ2-2, the V gene TRBV30; 11 bases map to TRBD2. CDR3 size: 17 residues. Per germline, CDR1 GTSNPN and CDR2 SVGIG (reference sequence). V was clipped by 3 bases and J by 0 bases; unmatched bases: 6. The CDR3 region is CAWRGTSGVPNTGELFF. CDR3 bases: TGTGCCTGGAGAGGGACTAGCGGAGTGCCGAACACCGGGGAGCTGTTTTTT.

CDR3 amino acids: CASSARQVAETQYF. CDR3 DNA: TGTGCCAGCAGCGCCCGACAGGTCGCCGAGACCCAGTACTTC. This chain uses TRBV13 with TRBJ2-5; weak D call: TRBD1 (6 bases). CDR1 and CDR2 from the germline V gene are PRHDT and FYEKMQ (reference sequence). This CDR3 is built from 14 residues. V was shortened by 5 bases and J by 5 bases, with 15 bases between the two germline ends. Complete variable domain (other parts from reference TRBV13 and TRBJ2-5): AAGVIQSPRHLIKEKRETATLKCYPIPRHDTVYWYQQGPGQDPQFLISFYEKMQSDKGSIPDRFSAQQFSDYHSELNMSSLELGDSALYFCASSARQVAETQYFGPGTRLLVL.

This chain uses TRBV15 with TRBJ2-1; TRBD2 aligns across 10 bases. The trim removed 1 base at V and 7 bases at J, leaving 4 bases unmatched. CDR3 length equals 15 residues. Germline assignment: CDR1 LNHNV and CDR2 YYDKDF (reference sequence). The CDR3 coding sequence is TGTGCCACCAGCAGAGTAGCGGGAGGTAGAAATGAGCAGTTCTTC. Translation gives CATSRVAGGRNEQFF.

A few counts support this clone. The chain links TRBV14 to TRBJ1-2, with a tentative D call TRBD1 (6 bases). Germline CDR1 SGHDN, CDR2 FVKESK. V was cut by 0 bases and J by 4 bases, with 9 bases left in between. The CDR3 runs 14 residues. The CDR3 is CASSQDHRVYGYTF. The DNA of the CDR3 is TGTGCCAGCAGCCAAGATCACAGGGTCTATGGCTACACCTTC.

This chain connects TRBV10-3 to TRBJ2-1, with a tentative D call TRBD1 (5 bases). The CDR3 extends over 14 amino acids. The V gene lost 2 bases and the J gene lost 2 bases, with 7 bases spanning the gap. Germline lookup yields CDR1 ENHRY and CDR2 SYGVKD. CDR3 DNA: TGTGCCATCAGTGAGGACAGCACCTACAATGAGCAGTTCTTC. This translates into CAISEDSTYNEQFF.

This clone was seen a few times. V is TRBV28 and J is TRBJ1-2; 9 bases are shared with TRBD1. This CDR3 is built from 13 residues. V was pared by 11 bases and J by 3 bases, with 7 bases of the junction left unmatched. Per germline, CDR1 MDHEN and CDR2 SYDVKM. The DNA for the CDR3 is TGTGCCCTCAGGGGGACAGGGCACTATGGCTACACCTTC. Its translation: CALRGTGHYGYTF.

The chain recombines TRBV7-9 with TRBJ1-6; D uncertain. The germline V gene encodes CDR1 SEHNR and CDR2 FQNEAQ (reference sequence). The CDR3 covers 13 residues. V was trimmed by 2 bases and J by 6 bases, leaving 5 bases between them. The CDR3 DNA follows: TGTGCCAGCAGCTTACCTCTTAATTCACCCCTCCACTTT. Its protein is CASSLPLNSPLHF.

The rearrangement joins TRBV5-4 to TRBJ2-5; D ambiguous. Trimming left V 2 bases short and J 5 bases short, with 7 bases between. Germline values: CDR1 SGHNT, CDR2 YYREEE (reference sequence). The CDR3 is made up of 12 amino acids. CDR3 protein: CASSFHGETQYF. Here the CDR3 DNA reads TGTGCCAGCAGCTTCCACGGGGAGACCCAGTACTTC.

This clone has just a few counts. The rearrangement joins TRBV10-3 to TRBJ2-7, with D tentatively TRBD1 (6 bases). The CDR3 is made up of 14 amino acids. Per germline, CDR1 ENHRY and CDR2 SYGVKD. V was clipped by 3 bases and J by 3 bases, with 12 bases between them. In DNA form, the CDR3 reads TGTGCCATCAGTGATGACTGGACAGACTACGAGCAGTACTTC. This codes for CAISDDWTDYEQYF.

There are a few counts of this clone. The J gene is TRBJ1-2, the V gene TRBV20-1; tentative D call: TRBD1 (5 bases). The CDR3 runs to 10 residues. The V end was cut by 6 bases, the J end by 8 bases, with 10 bases between. In germline, CDR1 is DFQATT, CDR2 SNEGSKA (reference sequence). CDR3 in amino acids: CSAGEVGYTF. The CDR3 nucleotides are TGCAGTGCGGGGGAGGTGGGCTACACCTTC.

This rearrangement joins TRBV7-6 to TRBJ2-5; TRBD2 matches 9 bases. The CDR3 extends over 15 amino acids. Germline V CDR1 and CDR2: SGHVS, FNYEAQ. With 1 base clipped from V and 5 bases from J, the junction kept 5 bases outside the gene matches. The CDR3 protein is CASSLEAGGRETQYF. The CDR3 bases are TGTGCCAGCAGCTTAGAGGCGGGGGGGCGGGAGACCCAGTACTTC.

This chain uses TRBV7-9 with TRBJ2-2, with D perhaps TRBD1 (5 bases). CDR1 is SEHNR and CDR2 is FQNEAQ in the germline V gene (reference sequence). The V end lost 3 bases, the J end lost 1 base, and 12 bases lay between the germline ends. The CDR3 is made up of 16 amino acids. CDR3 region: CASSLGQGLNTGELFF. The CDR3 DNA follows: TGTGCCAGCAGCTTGGGTCAGGGTTTGAACACCGGGGAGCTGTTTTTT.